This T cell receptor (beta chain) was captured by sequencing in a study of blood T cells in healthy people across ages. Through a sample-barcoded 5' primer and a J-beta primer mix, a second PCR was run for roughly 7 to 12 cycles. TCRdb called the 5' RACE reads again in MiXCR, with one record for every CDR3 protein. The sample carries 1.5 million to 2 million distinct CDR3 sequences, about 39% recorded once. This clonotype is a singleton in its sample. A much larger clone is a single base away; this may be a read error. Sequenced: blood. This sequence was found in a human donor in good health.

In nucleotides, the CDR3 is TGTGCCAGCAGTCACGGACAGGGGGCCTACAGTGAGCAGTTCTTC. It translates to CASSHGQGAYSEQFF. This rearrangement joins TRBV12-3 or TRBV12-4 to TRBJ2-1; 11 bases are a match to TRBD1. The CDR3 covers 15 residues.